This TCR beta chain was captured by sequencing in a study of radiation and T cells in renal cell carcinoma. With respect to this clone: Its antigen is undetermined.

Points from the study as a whole: From baseline, blood top tumor clonotypes peaked at 2 weeks post-radiation.

The protocol was immunoSEQ multiplex PCR, while the TCRdb copy is restricted to in-frame clones and leaves out a portion. The table lists roughly 14,000 clones, 55% to 70% of them singletons. Germline V lookup: CDR1 PRHDT, CDR2 FYEKMQ (reference sequence). With 5 bases removed from V and 0 bases from J, the gap between germline ends came to 14 bases. The CDR3 consists of 16 residues. Treatment reported: 15 Gy SBRT to primary tumor, nephrectomy 4 weeks later. The chain combines TRBV13 with TRBJ2-1, with D possibly being TRBD1 or TRBD2 (5 bases each). The TCR sequence derives from a woman in her seventies with renal cell carcinoma. This material consisted of tumor tissue, taken from a patient whose treatment included radiotherapy and nephrectomy. The CDR3 loop reads CASSRLEGSSYNEQFF. CDR3 sequence (DNA): TGTGCCAGCAGCCGCTTAGAGGGGAGCTCCTACAATGAGCAGTTCTTC.